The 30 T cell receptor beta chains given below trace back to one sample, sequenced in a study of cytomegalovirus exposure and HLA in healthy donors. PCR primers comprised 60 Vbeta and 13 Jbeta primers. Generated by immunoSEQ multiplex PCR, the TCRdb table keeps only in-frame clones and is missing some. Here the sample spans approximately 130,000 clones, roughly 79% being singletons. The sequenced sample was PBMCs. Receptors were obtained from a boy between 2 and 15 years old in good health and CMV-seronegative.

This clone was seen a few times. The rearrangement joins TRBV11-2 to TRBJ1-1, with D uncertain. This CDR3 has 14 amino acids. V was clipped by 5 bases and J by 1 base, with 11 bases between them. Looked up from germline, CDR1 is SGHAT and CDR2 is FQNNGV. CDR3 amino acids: CASSARGGNTEAFF. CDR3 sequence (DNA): TGTGCCAGCAGCGCCCGCGGCGGGAACACTGAAGCTTTCTTT.

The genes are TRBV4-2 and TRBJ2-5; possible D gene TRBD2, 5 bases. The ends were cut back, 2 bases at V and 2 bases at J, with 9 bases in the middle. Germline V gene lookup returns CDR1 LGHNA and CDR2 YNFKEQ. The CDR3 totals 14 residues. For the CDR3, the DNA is TGTGCCAGCAGCCAAAACGGGGTTCAAGAGACCCAGTACTTC. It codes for CASSQNGVQETQYF.

The CDR3 DNA sequence: TGCGCCAGCAGCTTGATGGCTAGCGGGGGAGGGTATAGAGATACGCAGTATTTT. It encodes CASSLMASGGGYRDTQYF. The chain is built from TRBV5-1 and TRBJ2-3; 10 positions agree with TRBD2. The V segment lost 1 base and the J segment 5 bases; nucleotides outside the gene matches: 13. This CDR3 contains 18 residues. Germline CDR1 SGHRS, CDR2 YFSETQ.

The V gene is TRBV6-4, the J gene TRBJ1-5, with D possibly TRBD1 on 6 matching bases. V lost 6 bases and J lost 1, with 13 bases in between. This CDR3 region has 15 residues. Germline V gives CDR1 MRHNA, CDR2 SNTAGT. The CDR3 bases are TGTGCCAGCAGCGCCGGCGGGGGCAGCAATCAGCCCCAGCATTTT. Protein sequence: CASSAGGGSNQPQHF.

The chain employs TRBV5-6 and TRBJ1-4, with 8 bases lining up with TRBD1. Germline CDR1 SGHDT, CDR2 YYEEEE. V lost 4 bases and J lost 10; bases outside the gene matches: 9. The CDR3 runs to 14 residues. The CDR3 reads CASSPTGGPGKLFF. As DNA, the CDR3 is TGTGCCAGCAGCCCCACAGGGGGACCGGGAAAACTGTTTTTT.

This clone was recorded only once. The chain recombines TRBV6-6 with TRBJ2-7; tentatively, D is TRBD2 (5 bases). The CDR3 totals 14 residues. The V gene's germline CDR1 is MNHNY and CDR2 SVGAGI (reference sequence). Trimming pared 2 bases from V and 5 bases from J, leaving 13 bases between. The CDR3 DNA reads TGTGCCAGCAGTTACGAGGGCGGGTATCACGAGCAGTACGTC. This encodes CASSYEGGYHEQYV.

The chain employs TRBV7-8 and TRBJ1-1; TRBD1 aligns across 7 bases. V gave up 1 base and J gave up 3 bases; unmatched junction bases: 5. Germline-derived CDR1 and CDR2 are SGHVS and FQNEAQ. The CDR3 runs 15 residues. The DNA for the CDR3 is TGTGCCAGCAGCTTAGGTCCCAGGGGGGACACTGAAGCTTTCTTT. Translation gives CASSLGPRGDTEAFF. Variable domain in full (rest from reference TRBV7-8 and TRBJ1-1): GAGVSQSPRYKVAKRGQDVALRCDPISGHVSLFWYQQALGQGPEFLTYFQNEAQLDKSGLPSDRFFAERPEGSVSTLKIQRTQQEDSAVYLCASSLGPRGDTEAFFGQGTRLTVV.

CDR3 bases: TGTGCCAGCAGTTTCCCGGGGACTGTCTCCTACAATGAGCAGTTCTTC. Encoded protein: CASSFPGTVSYNEQFF. The J gene is TRBJ2-1, the V gene TRBV27; a possible D gene is TRBD2 (6 bases). Germline CDR1 is MNHEY and CDR2 is SMNVEV (reference sequence). The CDR3 is 16 amino acids. The V end was cut by 3 bases, the J end by 0 bases, with 12 bases between.

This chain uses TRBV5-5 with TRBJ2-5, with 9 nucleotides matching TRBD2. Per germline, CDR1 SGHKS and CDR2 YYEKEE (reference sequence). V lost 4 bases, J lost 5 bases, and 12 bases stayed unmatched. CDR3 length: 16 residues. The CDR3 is CASSPGTSFTRETQYF. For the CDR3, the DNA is TGTGCCAGCAGCCCCGGGACTAGCTTTACTAGGGAGACCCAGTACTTC.

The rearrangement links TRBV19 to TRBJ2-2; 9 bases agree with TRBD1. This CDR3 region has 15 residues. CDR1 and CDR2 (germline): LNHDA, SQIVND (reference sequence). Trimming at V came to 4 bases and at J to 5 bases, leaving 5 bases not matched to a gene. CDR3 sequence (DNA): TGTGCCAGTAGTAGGGGGGGACAGGGAACCGGGGAGCTGTTTTTT. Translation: CASSRGGQGTGELFF.

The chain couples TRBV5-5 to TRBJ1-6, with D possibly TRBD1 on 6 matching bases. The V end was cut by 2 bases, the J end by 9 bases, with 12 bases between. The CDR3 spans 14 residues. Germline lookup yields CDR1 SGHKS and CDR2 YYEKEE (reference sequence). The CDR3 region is CASSFKDSGSPLHF. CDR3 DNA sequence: TGTGCCAGCAGCTTCAAGGACAGTGGTTCACCCCTCCACTTT.

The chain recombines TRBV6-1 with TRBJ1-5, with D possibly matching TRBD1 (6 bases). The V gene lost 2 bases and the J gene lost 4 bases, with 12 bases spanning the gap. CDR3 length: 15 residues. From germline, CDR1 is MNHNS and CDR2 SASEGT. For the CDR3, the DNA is TGTGCCAGCAGTGAACTAACAGGGTCTAATCAGCCCCAGCATTTT. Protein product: CASSELTGSNQPQHF.

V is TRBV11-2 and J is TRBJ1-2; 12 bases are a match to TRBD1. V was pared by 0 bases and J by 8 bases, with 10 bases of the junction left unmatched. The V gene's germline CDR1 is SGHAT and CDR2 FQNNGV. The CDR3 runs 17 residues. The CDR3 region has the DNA TGTGCCAGCAGCTTAGATCACACGGGACAGGGGGCGGGCGGCTACACCTTC. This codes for CASSLDHTGQGAGGYTF.

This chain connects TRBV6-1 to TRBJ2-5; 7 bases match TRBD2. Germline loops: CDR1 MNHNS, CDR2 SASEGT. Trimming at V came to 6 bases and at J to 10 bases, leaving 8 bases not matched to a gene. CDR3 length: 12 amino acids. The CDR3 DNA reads TGTGCCAGCAGAACTCCATGGGGGGGCCAGTACTTC. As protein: CASRTPWGGQYF.

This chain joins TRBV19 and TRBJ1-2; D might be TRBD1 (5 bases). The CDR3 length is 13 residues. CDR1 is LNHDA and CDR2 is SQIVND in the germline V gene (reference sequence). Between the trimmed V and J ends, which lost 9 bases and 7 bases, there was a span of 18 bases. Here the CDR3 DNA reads TGTGCCAGCACAAGCGGGGGAAGTGTTGGCTACACCTTC. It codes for CASTSGGSVGYTF.

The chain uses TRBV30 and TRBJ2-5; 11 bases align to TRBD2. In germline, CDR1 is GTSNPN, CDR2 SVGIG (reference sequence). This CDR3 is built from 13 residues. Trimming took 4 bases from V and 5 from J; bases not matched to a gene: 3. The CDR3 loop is CAWNSGGVETQYF. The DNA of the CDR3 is TGTGCCTGGAATAGCGGGGGGGTGGAGACCCAGTACTTC.

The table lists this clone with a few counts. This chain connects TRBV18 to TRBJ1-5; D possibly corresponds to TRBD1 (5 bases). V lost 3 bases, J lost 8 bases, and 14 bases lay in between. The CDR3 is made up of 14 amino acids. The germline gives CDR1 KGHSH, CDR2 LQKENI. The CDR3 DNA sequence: TGTGCCAGCTCACCGGGACGGGCGGGGGAGCCCCAGCATTTT. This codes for CASSPGRAGEPQHF.

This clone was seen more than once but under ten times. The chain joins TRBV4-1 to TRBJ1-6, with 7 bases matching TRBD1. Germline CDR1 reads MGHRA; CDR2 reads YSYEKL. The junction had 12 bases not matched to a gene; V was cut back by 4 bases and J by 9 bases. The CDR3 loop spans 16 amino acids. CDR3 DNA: TGCGCCAGCAGCCGATACGCAGGGGACAGCAGTTCACCCCTCCACTTT. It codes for CASSRYAGDSSSPLHF.

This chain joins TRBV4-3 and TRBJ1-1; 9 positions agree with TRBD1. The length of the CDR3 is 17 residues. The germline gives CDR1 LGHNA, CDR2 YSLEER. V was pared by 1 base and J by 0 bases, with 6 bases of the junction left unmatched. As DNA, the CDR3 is TGCGCCAGCAGCCAAGGATCCGGGACAGGGCTGAACACTGAAGCTTTCTTT. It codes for CASSQGSGTGLNTEAFF.

The CDR3 loop reads CASSLGSGTGYDYGYTF. CDR3 coding DNA: TGTGCCAGCAGCTTAGGGTCTGGGACAGGGTACGACTATGGCTACACCTTC. V and J are TRBV11-2 and TRBJ1-2; 9 nucleotides agree with TRBD1. This CDR3 spans 17 amino acids. Germline assignment: CDR1 SGHAT and CDR2 FQNNGV. V shed 1 base, J shed 3 bases, and the junction held 9 bases outside the gene matches.

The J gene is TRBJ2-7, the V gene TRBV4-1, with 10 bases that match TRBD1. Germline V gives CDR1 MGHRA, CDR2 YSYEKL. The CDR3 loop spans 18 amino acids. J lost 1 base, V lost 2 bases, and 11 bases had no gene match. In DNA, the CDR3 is TGCGCCAGCAGCCAACCCCGGGACAGGGGAGGCCGGTCCTACGAGCAGTACTTC. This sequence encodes CASSQPRDRGGRSYEQYF.

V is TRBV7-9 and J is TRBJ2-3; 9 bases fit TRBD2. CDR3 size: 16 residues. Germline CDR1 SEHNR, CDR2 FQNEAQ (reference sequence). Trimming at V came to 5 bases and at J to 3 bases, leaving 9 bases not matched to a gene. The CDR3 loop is CASSPLLAGGTDTQYF. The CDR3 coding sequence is TGTGCCAGCAGCCCGTTACTAGCGGGTGGAACAGATACGCAGTATTTT.

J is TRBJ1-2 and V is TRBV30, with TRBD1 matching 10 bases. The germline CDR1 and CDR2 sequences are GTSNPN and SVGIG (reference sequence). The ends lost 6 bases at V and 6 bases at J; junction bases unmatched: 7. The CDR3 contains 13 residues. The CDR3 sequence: CACNPGQGHGYTF. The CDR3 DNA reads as TGTGCCTGTAACCCGGGACAGGGGCATGGCTACACCTTC.

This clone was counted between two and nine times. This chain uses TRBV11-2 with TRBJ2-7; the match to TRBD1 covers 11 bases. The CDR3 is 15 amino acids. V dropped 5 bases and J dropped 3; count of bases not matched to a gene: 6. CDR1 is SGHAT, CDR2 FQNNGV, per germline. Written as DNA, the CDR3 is TGTGCCAGCAGCCCCGGGACAGGGGGTATCTACGAGCAGTACTTC. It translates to CASSPGTGGIYEQYF.

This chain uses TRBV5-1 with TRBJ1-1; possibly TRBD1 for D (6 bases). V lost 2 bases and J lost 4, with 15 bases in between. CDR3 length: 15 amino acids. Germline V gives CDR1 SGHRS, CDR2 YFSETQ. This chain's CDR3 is CASSFTGQGTTEAFF. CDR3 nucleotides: TGCGCCAGCAGCTTTACAGGGCAGGGAACCACTGAAGCTTTCTTT.

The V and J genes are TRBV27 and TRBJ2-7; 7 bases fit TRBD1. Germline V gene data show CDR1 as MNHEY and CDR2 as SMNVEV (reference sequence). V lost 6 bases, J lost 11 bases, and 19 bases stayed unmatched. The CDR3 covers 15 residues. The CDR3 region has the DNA TGTGCCAGCAGCCCCGACCGGGACAGCCTTTCCGGAGAGTACGTC. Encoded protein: CASSPDRDSLSGEYV.

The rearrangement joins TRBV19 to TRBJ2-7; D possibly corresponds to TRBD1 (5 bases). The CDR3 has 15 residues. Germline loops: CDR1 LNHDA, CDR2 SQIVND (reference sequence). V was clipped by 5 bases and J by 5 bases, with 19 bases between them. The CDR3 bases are TGTGCCAGTAGTGCCGTACCAGACAGCTCGGACGAGCAGTACTTC. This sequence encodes CASSAVPDSSDEQYF.

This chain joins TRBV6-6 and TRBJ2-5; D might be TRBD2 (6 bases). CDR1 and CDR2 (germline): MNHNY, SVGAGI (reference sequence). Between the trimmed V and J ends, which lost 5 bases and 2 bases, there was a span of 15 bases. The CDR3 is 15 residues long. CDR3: CASSRSWGEQETQYF. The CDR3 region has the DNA TGTGCCAGCAGTAGAAGCTGGGGGGAGCAAGAGACCCAGTACTTC.

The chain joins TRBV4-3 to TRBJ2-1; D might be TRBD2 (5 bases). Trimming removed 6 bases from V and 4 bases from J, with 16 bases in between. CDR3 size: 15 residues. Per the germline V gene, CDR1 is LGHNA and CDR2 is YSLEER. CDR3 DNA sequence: TGCGCCAGCAGTCTGTCCTTTGAGGGTTACAATGAGCAGTTCTTC. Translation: CASSLSFEGYNEQFF.

The CDR3 region has the DNA TGTGCCAGCAGTGAAAGCGGGTTTCCCTCCTACGAGCAGTACTTC. This sequence encodes CASSESGFPSYEQYF. The V gene is TRBV2, the J gene TRBJ2-7, with D possibly matching TRBD2 (6 bases). This CDR3 region has 15 residues. Germline CDR1 reads SNHLY; CDR2 reads FYNNEI. Trimming cost V 2 bases and J 0 bases, with 11 bases left between them.